This T cell receptor (beta chain) is from a study of control samples from healthy donors and cancer patients. Generated by immunoSEQ multiplex PCR, the TCRdb table keeps only in-frame clones and is missing some. The table includes some 130,000 clones, about 95% detected once. The CDR3 has 13 residues. V was shortened by 3 bases and J by 9 bases, with 12 bases between the two germline ends. Looked up from germline, CDR1 is GTSNPN and CDR2 is SVGIG (reference sequence). What was sequenced was blood. The TCR was taken from a man younger than 45 in good health. The chain couples TRBV30 to TRBJ1-6, with D possibly matching TRBD1 (5 bases). This chain's CDR3 is CAWSRAVLSPLHF. The CDR3 nucleotides are TGTGCCTGGAGCAGGGCAGTACTTTCACCCCTCCACTTT.